The 31 T cell receptor beta chains given below trace back to one sample, sequenced in a study of OX40 agonist ivuxolimab in advanced cancers. Assay: immunoSEQ multiplex PCR; the TCRdb copy retains only in-frame clones and omits some. The sample consists of 35,000 to 45,000 clones, more than 70% of them appearing once. Sequenced here: CD4+ or CD8+ T cells sorted from blood, sampled in a trial of the OX40 agonist ivuxolimab. The receptors were sampled from an adult with an advanced solid tumor such as melanoma, head and neck, liver or kidney cancer.

V and J are TRBV7-8 and TRBJ1-4, with D unresolved. The CDR3 runs to 17 residues. Looked up from germline, CDR1 is SGHVS and CDR2 is FQNEAQ. Trimming shortened V by 4 bases and J by 0 bases, and 15 bases separated the two germline ends. The DNA for the CDR3 is TGTGCCAGCAGCTCGAGGCAGCAACTCTCAACTAATGAAAAACTGTTTTTT. It translates to CASSSRQQLSTNEKLFF.

V and J are TRBV7-6 and TRBJ2-7; weak D call: TRBD1 (6 bases). The V gene's germline CDR1 is SGHVS and CDR2 FNYEAQ. V shed 5 bases and J shed 7 bases, with 18 bases lying between them. The CDR3 is made up of 14 amino acids. The CDR3 coding sequence is TGTGCCAGCAGCCTAGAACAGGGAGCCTGGGAGCAGTACTTC. It codes for CASSLEQGAWEQYF.

CDR3 coding DNA: TGTGCCAGTAGTATAGGGGTGGACAGTTCCTACGAGCAGTACGTC. Protein: CASSIGVDSSYEQYV. The rearrangement joins TRBV19 to TRBJ2-7; D might be TRBD1 (6 bases). V was clipped by 1 base and J by 1 base, with 11 bases between them. CDR1 is LNHDA and CDR2 is SQIVND in the germline V gene (reference sequence). This CDR3 contains 15 residues.

This chain uses TRBV7-9 with TRBJ1-2; no clear D. V gave up 1 base and J gave up 6 bases, with 9 bases separating them. This CDR3 is built from 13 residues. Germline assignment: CDR1 SEHNR and CDR2 FQNEAQ (reference sequence). This CDR3 reads CASSLEGRDGYTF. The CDR3 region has the DNA TGTGCCAGCAGCTTAGAAGGGAGAGATGGCTACACCTTC.

V and J are TRBV28 and TRBJ1-5; 8 bases line up with TRBD1. In germline, CDR1 is MDHEN, CDR2 SYDVKM. The CDR3 contains 17 residues. V gave up 4 bases and J gave up 0 bases; unmatched junction bases: 8. Here the CDR3 reads CASSSGQGGYSNQPQHF. Here the CDR3 DNA reads TGTGCCAGCAGTTCCGGACAGGGCGGATATAGCAATCAGCCCCAGCATTTT. Together with reference TRBV28 and TRBJ1-5, the CDR3 gives the full variable domain: DVKVTQSSRYLVKRTGEKVFLECVQDMDHENMFWYRQDPGLGLRLIYFSYDVKMKEKGDIPEGYSVSREKKERFSLILESASTNQTSMYLCASSSGQGGYSNQPQHFGDGTRLSIL.

This clone was seen a single time. This chain uses TRBV4-3 with TRBJ2-1; D tentatively fits TRBD1 or TRBD2 (5 bases each). The V gene's germline CDR1 is LGHNA and CDR2 YSLEER. The V end was cut by 3 bases, the J end by 8 bases, with 14 bases between. This CDR3 comprises 14 residues. CDR3: CASSQGVSLDEQFF. CDR3 sequence (DNA): TGCGCCAGCAGCCAGGGGGTTTCTCTCGATGAGCAGTTCTTC.

V is TRBV4-3 and J is TRBJ2-7; D is unresolved. This CDR3 has 13 amino acids. The V end was cut by 0 bases, the J end by 3 bases, with 6 bases between. CDR1 is LGHNA and CDR2 is YSLEER in the germline V gene. This CDR3 reads CASSQELNYEQYF. DNA for the CDR3: TGCGCCAGCAGCCAAGAGCTCAACTACGAGCAGTACTTC.

This chain connects TRBV9 to TRBJ1-6; a weak D match, TRBD1 (5 bases). This CDR3 has 15 residues. The V end lost 2 bases, the J end lost 10 bases, and 16 bases lay between the germline ends. CDR1 and CDR2 from the germline V gene are SGDLS and YYNGEE. DNA of the CDR3: TGTGCCAGCAGCGTTTCGACAGATGGTAACTCACCCCTCCACTTT. Protein sequence: CASSVSTDGNSPLHF.

By share, this clone ranks as medium-sized (0.01 to 0.1%). CDR3 in amino acids: CASSSVNYRTPATNEKLFF. CDR3 DNA: TGTGCCAGCAGCTCCGTTAACTACAGGACACCCGCAACTAATGAAAAACTGTTTTTT. This chain links TRBV11-3 with TRBJ1-4, with TRBD1 as a possible D gene (5 bases). There are 19 residues in the CDR3. Trimming pared 4 bases from V and 0 bases from J, leaving 21 bases between. Germline values: CDR1 SGHNT, CDR2 YENEEA.

The sample holds one count of this clone. The chain employs TRBV4-3 and TRBJ1-1; D call uncertain. Trimming stripped 0 bases from V and 8 bases from J, with 13 bases between. CDR3 length: 14 residues. Germline V gene lookup returns CDR1 LGHNA and CDR2 YSLEER. CDR3 sequence: CASSQEAHVIEAFF. The DNA for the CDR3 is TGCGCCAGCAGCCAAGAGGCCCACGTTATCGAAGCTTTCTTT.

CDR3 in amino acids: CASSPDRTDTQYF. In DNA form, the CDR3 reads TGTGCCAGCAGCCCGGACAGGACAGATACGCAGTATTTT. This sequence joins TRBV7-6 and TRBJ2-3; the match to TRBD1 covers 7 bases. The length of the CDR3 is 13 residues. Germline V lookup: CDR1 SGHVS, CDR2 FNYEAQ. The trim removed 5 bases at V and 3 bases at J, leaving 2 bases unmatched. Full variable domain (missing parts from reference TRBV7-6 and TRBJ2-3): GAGVSQSPRYKVTKRGQDVALRCDPISGHVSLYWYRQALGQGPEFLTYFNYEAQQDKSGLPNDRFSAERPEGSISTLTIQRTEQRDSAMYRCASSPDRTDTQYFGPGTRLTVL.

The table lists this clone with a few counts. The rearrangement links TRBV4-2 to TRBJ2-7; the D gene is possibly TRBD2 (5 bases). Trimming pared 2 bases from V and 0 bases from J, leaving 11 bases between. Germline values: CDR1 LGHNA, CDR2 YNFKEQ. The CDR3 runs 15 residues. The CDR3 here is CASSQSRLISYEQYF. CDR3 DNA sequence: TGTGCCAGCAGCCAATCTAGACTAATCTCCTACGAGCAGTACTTC.

This chain joins TRBV9 and TRBJ1-3, with 8 bases that match TRBD1. After removal of 4 bases from V and 4 bases from J, the junction contained 10 bases not matched to a gene. This CDR3 spans 16 amino acids. Germline lookup yields CDR1 SGDLS and CDR2 YYNGEE. CDR3: CASSLRTGRFGNTIYF. For the CDR3, the DNA is TGTGCCAGCAGCCTACGGACAGGGAGGTTCGGAAACACCATATATTTT.

This chain joins TRBV4-3 and TRBJ1-2, with 8 positions matching TRBD1. This CDR3 spans 18 amino acids. Germline CDR1 reads LGHNA; CDR2 reads YSLEER. The J segment lost 5 bases and the V segment lost 4 bases, leaving 18 bases of the junction unmatched. The CDR3 is CASSLDRTGSQPPYGYTF. The DNA of the CDR3 is TGCGCCAGCAGCCTCGACCGGACAGGGTCTCAACCCCCTTATGGCTACACCTTC.

The V gene is TRBV11-2, the J gene TRBJ2-3; no definite D call. Germline loops: CDR1 SGHAT, CDR2 FQNNGV. This CDR3 is 14 amino acids long. The V end lost 4 bases, the J end lost 1 base, and 9 bases lay between the germline ends. This CDR3 reads CASSWGTGTDTQYF. The DNA for the CDR3 is TGTGCCAGCAGCTGGGGAACCGGCACAGATACGCAGTATTTT.

V and J are TRBV10-3 and TRBJ1-2; D unresolved. The CDR3 runs to 14 residues. V was cut by 3 bases and J by 2 bases, with 10 bases left in between. Germline CDR1 ENHRY, CDR2 SYGVKD. The CDR3 loop reads CAISDLRGNYGYTF. Here the CDR3 DNA reads TGTGCCATCAGTGACCTCCGAGGAAACTATGGCTACACCTTC.

The V and J genes are TRBV11-2 and TRBJ2-3, with 13 bases matching TRBD2. Germline CDR1 is SGHAT and CDR2 is FQNNGV. This CDR3 has 16 amino acids. V lost 3 bases to trimming and J lost 3 bases; unmatched junction nucleotides: 3. The CDR3 coding sequence is TGTGCCAGCAGCTTGACTAGCGGGGGGTGGACAGATACGCAGTATTTT. Translation gives CASSLTSGGWTDTQYF.

The rearrangement uses TRBV2 and TRBJ2-7; 11 bases agree with TRBD2. Germline-derived CDR1 and CDR2 are SNHLY and FYNNEI. The CDR3 has 17 residues. J lost 1 base, V lost 0 bases, and 5 bases had no gene match. Written as DNA, the CDR3 is TGTGCCAGCAGTGAAGCGGAGGGGACTAGCGGTTCCTACGAGCAGTACTTC. It yields the protein CASSEAEGTSGSYEQYF.

This chain uses TRBV7-6 with TRBJ1-4; D call uncertain. The length of the CDR3 is 18 residues. Germline-derived CDR1 and CDR2 are SGHVS and FNYEAQ. The V end was cut by 0 bases, the J end by 0 bases, with 14 bases between. The CDR3 DNA reads TGTGCCAGCAGCTTAGCAGAATTTGGGGTGGCAACTAATGAAAAACTGTTTTTT. Translated, it gives CASSLAEFGVATNEKLFF. Looking up the rest from reference TRBV7-6 and TRBJ1-4 gives the full variable domain: GAGVSQSPRYKVTKRGQDVALRCDPISGHVSLYWYRQALGQGPEFLTYFNYEAQQDKSGLPNDRFSAERPEGSISTLTIQRTEQRDSAMYRCASSLAEFGVATNEKLFFGSGTQLSVL.

J is TRBJ2-1 and V is TRBV4-1; D unclear. In germline, CDR1 is MGHRA, CDR2 YSYEKL. This CDR3 is 12 amino acids long. Trimming stripped 8 bases from V and 4 bases from J, with 9 bases between. DNA for the CDR3: TGCGCCAGCCACAGCCCTTACAATGAGCAGTTCTTC. It is translated as CASHSPYNEQFF.

The sample holds a few counts of this clone. V gene TRBV5-8 combines with J gene TRBJ1-2; D possibly corresponds to TRBD1 (5 bases). Germline V gene sequence: CDR1 SGHTS, CDR2 YDEGEE. The CDR3 loop spans 15 amino acids. The V end was cut by 0 bases, the J end by 8 bases, with 17 bases between. CDR3 nucleotides: TGTGCCAGCAGCTTGGCCCGGGACCGGCATAGGGGCTACACCTTC. This translates into CASSLARDRHRGYTF.

V is TRBV28 and J is TRBJ2-3; 7 bases match TRBD2. Germline CDR1 reads MDHEN; CDR2 reads SYDVKM. J was trimmed by 0 bases and V by 5 bases; bases with no gene match: 11. CDR3 length equals 17 residues. CDR3 DNA sequence: TGTGCCAGCAGTACCCTCGCGTCGGGGGGTAGCACAGATACGCAGTATTTT. Translating it yields CASSTLASGGSTDTQYF. The entire variable domain, with the rest obtained from reference TRBV28 and TRBJ2-3, is as follows: DVKVTQSSRYLVKRTGEKVFLECVQDMDHENMFWYRQDPGLGLRLIYFSYDVKMKEKGDIPEGYSVSREKKERFSLILESASTNQTSMYLCASSTLASGGSTDTQYFGPGTRLTVL.

The chain employs TRBV5-6 and TRBJ1-1; D gene unclear. The CDR3 spans 12 residues. Germline V lookup: CDR1 SGHDT, CDR2 YYEEEE. The V end was cut by 4 bases, the J end by 7 bases, with 11 bases between. CDR3 DNA sequence: TGTGCCAGCAGCCAACCGGGCCTTGAAGCTTTCTTT. Translation gives CASSQPGLEAFF.

This chain joins TRBV28 and TRBJ1-1; D perhaps matches TRBD1 (5 bases). Trimming took 1 base from V and 11 from J, leaving 8 bases between them. Germline CDR1 MDHEN, CDR2 SYDVKM. CDR3 length: 11 amino acids. The CDR3 nucleotides are TGTGCCAGCAGTTTATCGCAGGGTGCTTTCTTT. It codes for CASSLSQGAFF.

V usage is TRBV18 and J usage is TRBJ1-2, with a tentative D call TRBD1 (6 bases). This CDR3 spans 17 amino acids. Germline V CDR1 and CDR2: KGHSH, LQKENI. Trimming left V 2 bases short and J 0 bases short, with 16 bases between. This CDR3 reads CASSPTPRGHPNYGYTF. Here the CDR3 DNA reads TGTGCCAGCTCACCAACCCCCAGGGGCCACCCTAACTATGGCTACACCTTC.

This chain uses TRBV4-3 with TRBJ2-7, with D hard to call. With 0 bases removed from V and 5 bases from J, the gap between germline ends came to 14 bases. Germline loops: CDR1 LGHNA, CDR2 YSLEER. The CDR3 loop spans 15 amino acids. The CDR3 bases are TGCGCCAGCAGCCAAGATACCCAGCGCCGAAACGAGCAGTACTTC. It translates to CASSQDTQRRNEQYF.

The genes are TRBV9 and TRBJ2-6; D possibly corresponds to TRBD1 (6 bases). Trimming removed 6 bases at V and 2 bases at J, with 15 bases between. Germline CDR1 SGDLS, CDR2 YYNGEE. CDR3 length: 16 residues. CDR3 sequence (DNA): TGTGCCAGCACCCCAGGGGCTTTGACTGGGGCCAACGTCCTGACTTTC. Translation: CASTPGALTGANVLTF.

V gene TRBV19 combines with J gene TRBJ2-2; D gene ambiguous. The V gene lost 1 base and the J gene lost 6 bases, with 6 bases spanning the gap. The CDR3 runs 13 residues. Germline V CDR1 and CDR2: LNHDA, SQIVND (reference sequence). CDR3 protein: CASSIGSPGELFF. In nucleotides, the CDR3 is TGTGCCAGTAGTATAGGGAGTCCCGGGGAGCTGTTTTTT. The variable domain in full, with the rest retrieved from reference TRBV19 and TRBJ2-2, is DGGITQSPKYLFRKEGQNVTLSCEQNLNHDAMYWYRQDPGQGLRLIYYSQIVNDFQKGDIAEGYSVSREKKESFPLTVTSAQKNPTAFYLCASSIGSPGELFFGEGSRLTVL.

A few counts support this clone. V gene TRBV7-9 combines with J gene TRBJ1-1; no definite D call. Germline CDR1 reads SEHNR; CDR2 reads FQNEAQ (reference sequence). The ends were cut back, 4 bases at V and 0 bases at J, with 12 bases in the middle. The CDR3 totals 15 residues. CDR3 sequence reads: CASSSEKALNTEAFF. In DNA form, the CDR3 reads TGTGCCAGCAGCTCGGAAAAGGCGCTGAACACTGAAGCTTTCTTT.

The chain is built from TRBV27 and TRBJ2-1, with TRBD2 identical over 7 bases. The CDR3 is 15 residues long. Germline V gene data show CDR1 as MNHEY and CDR2 as SMNVEV (reference sequence). Trimming cost V 2 bases and J 8 bases; bases outside gene matches: 9. The CDR3 loop is CASSLGGVTIDEQFF. CDR3 coding DNA: TGTGCCAGCAGTTTAGGGGGGGTTACTATCGATGAGCAGTTCTTC.

This chain uses TRBV27 with TRBJ2-7; 7 bases map to TRBD2. CDR1 MNHEY and CDR2 SMNVEV come from the germline V gene (reference sequence). V trimming: 0 bases; J trimming: 4 bases; junction bases outside the gene matches: 0. The length of the CDR3 is 13 residues. CDR3 sequence: CASSLSGGYEQYV. Written as DNA, the CDR3 is TGTGCCAGCAGTTTATCGGGGGGGTACGAGCAGTACGTC.